Listed below are T cell receptor beta chains from one sample, sequenced in a study of beta chain features in type 1 diabetes. The data were produced by immunoSEQ multiplex PCR, yet TCRdb's version contains in-frame clones alone and is incomplete. Among about 170,000 clones listed, almost 8% were seen once. Material for sequencing was central memory CD4+ T cells from blood. These receptors all come from a man younger than 30 with type 1 diabetes. CDR3s include the opening cysteine and the closing phenylalanine or tryptophan. Fields, in order: D gene, CDR3 length, V gene, J gene, clone size, CDR3 DNA, CDR3 protein. The D gene is left open where the match is weak. Clone size appears in some rows only: once, few, many, or a class for an expanded clone.

D: .
length: 15
V: TRBV5-1
J: TRBJ2-1
size: few
DNA: TGCGCCAGCAGCTGGAGGCCTAGCGACTACAATGAGCAGTTCTTC
CDR3: CASSWRPSDYNEQFF

D: TRBD1
length: 16
V: TRBV18
J: TRBJ2-3
size: .
DNA: TGTGCCAGCTCACCACGACAGGGTGGAGAGGCAGATACGCAGTATTTT
CDR3: CASSPRQGGEADTQYF

D: TRBD1
length: 13
V: TRBV2
J: TRBJ1-5
size: few
DNA: TGTGCCAGCAGGGGACAGTCCAATCAGCCCCAGCATTTT
CDR3: CASRGQSNQPQHF

D: .
length: 13
V: TRBV29-1
J: TRBJ1-1
size: .
DNA: TGCAGCGGGTTAGGGGGAGTTAGGACTGAAGCTTTCTTT
CDR3: CSGLGGVRTEAFF

D: .
length: 14
V: TRBV6-5
J: TRBJ1-1
size: .
DNA: TGTGCCAGCAGTTACGGACATATGAACACTGAAGCTTTCTTT
CDR3: CASSYGHMNTEAFF

D: TRBD2
length: 14
V: TRBV6-1
J: TRBJ2-1
size: .
DNA: TGTGCCAGCCGACTAGCGGGAATAGACAATGAGCAGTTCTTC
CDR3: CASRLAGIDNEQFF

D: TRBD2
length: 14
V: TRBV7-2
J: TRBJ2-7
size: .
DNA: TGTGCCAGCAACAAAGCGGGAGGGTCTTACGAGCAGTACTTC
CDR3: CASNKAGGSYEQYF

D: .
length: 14
V: TRBV28
J: TRBJ2-2
size: .
DNA: TGTGCCAGCAGTTTAGACACCCCAACCGGGGAGCTGTTTTTT
CDR3: CASSLDTPTGELFF

D: .
length: 12
V: TRBV19
J: TRBJ2-3
size: many
DNA: TGTGCCAGTCGCGCATCGGGGGATACGCAGTATTTT
CDR3: CASRASGDTQYF

D: .
length: 15
V: TRBV7-9
J: TRBJ1-2
size: few
DNA: TGTGCCAGCAGCGCCAAAAGGGGTACTAACTATGGCTACACCTTC
CDR3: CASSAKRGTNYGYTF

D: .
length: 14
V: TRBV29-1
J: TRBJ2-3
size: few
DNA: TGCAGCGTTGATAATGCAGGGAGCACAGATACGCAGTATTTT
CDR3: CSVDNAGSTDTQYF

D: TRBD2
length: 13
V: TRBV9
J: TRBJ2-7
size: few
DNA: TGTGCCAGCAGCCCAGGGACTACCTACGAGCAGTACTTC
CDR3: CASSPGTTYEQYF

D: .
length: 13
V: TRBV11-2
J: TRBJ1-1
size: .
DNA: TGTGCCAGCAGCCGGCGGCTGAACACTGAAGCTTTCTTT
CDR3: CASSRRLNTEAFF

D: .
length: 13
V: TRBV10-3
J: TRBJ2-5
size: .
DNA: TGTGCCATCAGTGGAATAGGGAGGGAGACCCAGTACTTC
CDR3: CAISGIGRETQYF

D: .
length: 17
V: TRBV9
J: TRBJ2-6
size: .
DNA: TGTGCCAGCAGCGTAGCTACGGACAGCTCTGGGGCCAACGTCCTGACTTTC
CDR3: CASSVATDSSGANVLTF

D: TRBD2
length: 13
V: TRBV11-2
J: TRBJ2-3
size: few
DNA: TGTGCCACCTCTCTTGGGGGGGCAGATACGCAGTATTTT
CDR3: CATSLGGADTQYF

D: .
length: 15
V: TRBV5-6
J: TRBJ1-5
size: few
DNA: TGTGCCAGCAGCTTACAGGACAACCTCAATCAGCCCCAGCATTTT
CDR3: CASSLQDNLNQPQHF

D: TRBD2
length: 14
V: TRBV28
J: TRBJ2-1
size: few
DNA: TGTGCCAGCCAAGTGACTAGCGGGGGGAATGAGCAGTTCTTC
CDR3: CASQVTSGGNEQFF

D: TRBD2
length: 13
V: TRBV7-2
J: TRBJ2-7
size: few
DNA: TGTGCCAGCAGCTCTGGACTAGCGGTGCCCCTGTACTTC
CDR3: CASSSGLAVPLYF

D: .
length: 13
V: TRBV30
J: TRBJ1-5
size: medium-sized
DNA: TGTGCCTGGAGTGTACGGGAGGATCAGCCCCAGCATTTT
CDR3: CAWSVREDQPQHF

D: TRBD1
length: 11
V: TRBV2
J: TRBJ1-2
size: .
DNA: TGTGCCAGCACAGATTCCGGGACAGGGACCTTC
CDR3: CASTDSGTGTF

D: TRBD1
length: 13
V: TRBV19
J: TRBJ2-5
size: few
DNA: TGTGCCAGCGGGACAGGGGGCTTAAAGACCCAGTACTTC
CDR3: CASGTGGLKTQYF

D: TRBD2
length: 15
V: TRBV2
J: TRBJ2-6
size: .
DNA: TGTGCCAGCAGCGGGGGGAGTTCTGGGGCCAACGTCCTGACTTTC
CDR3: CASSGGSSGANVLTF

D: .
length: 15
V: TRBV9
J: TRBJ1-2
size: many
DNA: TGTGCCAGCAGCGACCTAGGGTGGGGCGTGTATGGCTACACCTTC
CDR3: CASSDLGWGVYGYTF

D: TRBD1
length: 15
V: TRBV29-1
J: TRBJ2-3
size: many
DNA: TGCAGCGTTGGGGGAACAGGGGGCTTCACAGATACGCAGTATTTT
CDR3: CSVGGTGGFTDTQYF

D: TRBD1
length: 14
V: TRBV11-2
J: TRBJ2-7
size: .
DNA: TGTGCCAGCAGCGTCGACAGGGGCCCCTACGAGCAGTACTTC
CDR3: CASSVDRGPYEQYF

D: TRBD1
length: 16
V: TRBV28
J: TRBJ2-4
size: .
DNA: TGTGCCAGCAGTTTGAACAGGGGGCTAGCCAAAAACATTCAGTACTTC
CDR3: CASSLNRGLAKNIQYF

D: .
length: 13
V: TRBV28
J: TRBJ2-1
size: .
DNA: TGTGCCAGCACCAGGGACTGGCGCTATCGGCAGTTCTTC
CDR3: CASTRDWRYRQFF

D: .
length: 14
V: TRBV5-5
J: TRBJ1-5
size: .
DNA: TGTGCCAGCAGCCCGAGGCCGATCAATCAGCCCCAGCATTTT
CDR3: CASSPRPINQPQHF

D: TRBD2
length: 14
V: TRBV10-3
J: TRBJ2-3
size: few
DNA: TGTGCCCTAAAGCCCGCGGGGGGCACAGATACGCAGTATTTT
CDR3: CALKPAGGTDTQYF

D: .
length: 14
V: TRBV23-1
J: TRBJ1-3
size: few
DNA: TGCGCCAGCAGTCCTCCCGGTTATGGAAACACCATATATTTT
CDR3: CASSPPGYGNTIYF

D: .
length: 13
V: TRBV10-3
J: TRBJ2-5
size: .
DNA: TGTGCCATCAGCACAGGAGACCAAGAGACCCAGTACTTC
CDR3: CAISTGDQETQYF

D: TRBD2
length: 18
V: TRBV18
J: TRBJ2-1
size: .
DNA: TGTGCCAGCTCACCATCCAGGGGAGCTAGCGGGGTCTACAATGAGCAGTTCTTC
CDR3: CASSPSRGASGVYNEQFF

D: .
length: 14
V: TRBV15
J: TRBJ2-1
size: .
DNA: TGTGCCACCAGCAGACCTCGGACTGTCAATGAGCAGTTCTTC
CDR3: CATSRPRTVNEQFF

D: TRBD1
length: 14
V: TRBV28
J: TRBJ2-7
size: .
DNA: TGTGCCAGCAGTTCAGGGGACAGGGCCTACGAGCAGTACTTC
CDR3: CASSSGDRAYEQYF

D: TRBD2
length: 16
V: TRBV7-2
J: TRBJ2-5
size: few
DNA: TGTGCCAGCAGCTTATCGTCTAGCGGGGGCCAAGAGACCCAGTACTTC
CDR3: CASSLSSSGGQETQYF

D: TRBD2
length: 15
V: TRBV6-6
J: TRBJ2-3
size: few
DNA: TGTGCCAGCAGTTCAGGACTAGCGGACACAGATACGCAGTATTTT
CDR3: CASSSGLADTDTQYF

D: TRBD1
length: 17
V: TRBV9
J: TRBJ1-4
size: few
DNA: TGTGCCAGCAGCCCACGACAGGGGAGTTCAACTAATGATAGACTGTTTTTT
CDR3: CASSPRQGSSTNDRLFF

D: .
length: 15
V: TRBV30
J: TRBJ2-2
size: few
DNA: TGTGCCTGGAGTGCCTTGGGCGCGCAGACCGGGGAGCTGTTTTTT
CDR3: CAWSALGAQTGELFF

D: .
length: 16
V: TRBV25-1
J: TRBJ2-2
size: .
DNA: TGTGCCAGCAGTTTCGGTCCAGGGTCTGGGTCCGGGGAGCTGTTTTTT
CDR3: CASSFGPGSGSGELFF

D: .
length: 15
V: TRBV23-1
J: TRBJ2-7
size: .
DNA: TGCGCCAGCAGCCCTGCGGATAGGGGCATCGACGAGCAGTACTTC
CDR3: CASSPADRGIDEQYF

D: TRBD1
length: 14
V: TRBV6-6
J: TRBJ1-3
size: .
DNA: TGTGCCAGCAGCCCCTCGGACAGGGGGAACACCATATATTTT
CDR3: CASSPSDRGNTIYF

D: TRBD2
length: 15
V: TRBV30
J: TRBJ2-5
size: few
DNA: TGTGCCTGGAAGGTTCAGCTAGCGGGCGGGGAGACCCAGTACTTC
CDR3: CAWKVQLAGGETQYF

D: .
length: 15
V: TRBV5-1
J: TRBJ2-3
size: few
DNA: TGCGCCAGCAGCTTGGCCGCCCGGGGCACAGATACGCAGTATTTT
CDR3: CASSLAARGTDTQYF

D: TRBD2
length: 15
V: TRBV27
J: TRBJ2-3
size: few
DNA: TGTGCCAGCAGTCGGTCCGCGGGGGGCACAGATACGCAGTATTTT
CDR3: CASSRSAGGTDTQYF

D: .
length: 19
V: TRBV5-1
J: TRBJ2-3
size: few
DNA: TGCGCCAGCACCAGGGGAGCAGGGGGGTCAGCTTCTAGCACAGATACGCAGTATTTT
CDR3: CASTRGAGGSASSTDTQYF

D: TRBD2
length: 16
V: TRBV5-5
J: TRBJ2-3
size: few
DNA: TGCGCCAGCAGCCGGGGGGACGCCTCTAGCACAGATACGCAGTATTTT
CDR3: CASSRGDASSTDTQYF

D: .
length: 14
V: TRBV29-1
J: TRBJ1-2
size: few
DNA: TGCAGCGTCCCCCGGGGGGGAGCTAACTATGGCTACACCTTC
CDR3: CSVPRGGANYGYTF

D: .
length: 15
V: TRBV5-1
J: TRBJ2-5
size: .
DNA: TGCGCCAGCAGCTTGGGTGGGAGTCGACAAGAGACCCAGTACTTC
CDR3: CASSLGGSRQETQYF

D: TRBD2
length: 15
V: TRBV7-2
J: TRBJ2-3
size: few
DNA: TGTGCCAGCAGCCCCCTAGCGGGAGGGATAGATACGCAGTATTTT
CDR3: CASSPLAGGIDTQYF

D: .
length: 13
V: TRBV5-4
J: TRBJ1-5
size: few
DNA: TGTGCCAGCAGCTTCCGGGGTCCTCAGCCCCAGCATTTT
CDR3: CASSFRGPQPQHF

D: TRBD2
length: 13
V: TRBV29-1
J: TRBJ2-5
size: .
DNA: TGCAGCGTCTTCAAGCGGGGGTTGGAGACCCAGTACTTC
CDR3: CSVFKRGLETQYF